The present entry profiles one T cell receptor (beta chain) with its context. The record originates from a study of blood T cell repertoires in COVID-19. The assay was immunoSEQ multiplex PCR, and TCRdb's table has in-frame clones only and misses some. The sample yields about 76,000 clones, about 81% seen once. Specimen: peripheral blood. The clonotype was recovered from a human donor in a cohort sampled during active COVID-19.

CDR3 residues: CASSPPQGSTGELFF. Here the CDR3 DNA reads TGTGCCAGCAGCCCACCACAGGGTAGCACCGGGGAGCTGTTTTTT. The V and J genes are TRBV3-1 (or the pseudogene TRBV3-2) and TRBJ2-2; perhaps TRBD1 as D (6 bases). Germline assignment: CDR1 LGHDT and CDR2 YNNKEL (reference sequence). The CDR3 spans 15 residues. V lost 4 bases and J 4 bases, leaving 13 bases between the germline ends.